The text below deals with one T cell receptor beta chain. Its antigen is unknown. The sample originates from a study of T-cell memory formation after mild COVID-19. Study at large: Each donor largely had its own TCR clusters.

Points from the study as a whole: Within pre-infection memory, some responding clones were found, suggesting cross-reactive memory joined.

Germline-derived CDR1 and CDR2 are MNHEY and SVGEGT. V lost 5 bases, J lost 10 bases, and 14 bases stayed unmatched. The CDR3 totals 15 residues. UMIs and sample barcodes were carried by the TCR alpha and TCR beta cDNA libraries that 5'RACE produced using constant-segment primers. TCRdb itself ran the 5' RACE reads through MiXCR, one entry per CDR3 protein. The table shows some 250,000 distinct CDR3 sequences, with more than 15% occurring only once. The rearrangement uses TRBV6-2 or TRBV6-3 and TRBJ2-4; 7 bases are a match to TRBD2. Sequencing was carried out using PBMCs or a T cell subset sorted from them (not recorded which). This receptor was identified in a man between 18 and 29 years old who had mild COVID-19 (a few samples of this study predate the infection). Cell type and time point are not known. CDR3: CASSHGLVGATIQYF. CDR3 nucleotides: TGTGCCAGCAGTCATGGACTAGTCGGCGCCACGATTCAGTACTTC.